One sample yielded the 6 T cell receptor beta chains listed below, sequenced in a study of T cells after yellow fever vaccination. TCRdb reprocessed the 5' RACE reads with MiXCR, giving one entry per CDR3 protein. The table includes 350,000 or so distinct CDR3 sequences, 7% to 9% detected once. Here the sequenced sample was PBMCs, taken about 41 days after the first yellow fever vaccination. These receptors originate from a young man who received the YFV17D yellow fever vaccine.

This clonotype turned up a few times. V gene TRBV12-3 or TRBV12-4 combines with J gene TRBJ2-5; maybe TRBD1 (6 bases). This CDR3 has 14 amino acids. V was cut by 2 bases and J by 2 bases, with 9 bases left in between. The CDR3 loop reads CASSLWTAQETQYF. The CDR3 nucleotides read TGTGCCAGCAGTTTATGGACAGCACAAGAGACCCAGTACTTC.

V usage is TRBV7-2 and J usage is TRBJ2-3; D gene unclear. Germline V lookup: CDR1 SGHTA, CDR2 FQGNSA. This CDR3 region has 13 residues. V dropped 4 bases and J dropped 6 bases, with 11 bases sitting between them. The CDR3 protein is CASSSATLDTQYF. The CDR3 DNA is TGTGCCAGCAGCTCGGCGACTCTTGATACGCAGTATTTT.

This chain's CDR3 is CATSTGSAYGYTF. For the CDR3, the DNA is TGTGCCACCAGCACAGGGAGTGCCTATGGCTACACCTTC. This rearrangement joins TRBV15 to TRBJ1-2, with D possibly TRBD1 on 5 matching bases. Trimming took off 4 bases at V and 4 bases at J, with 10 bases between the two ends. Germline lookup yields CDR1 LNHNV and CDR2 YYDKDF (reference sequence). The CDR3 contains 13 residues.

This chain connects TRBV1 to TRBJ2-7; the table's D gene call, TRBD2, was not cross checked with the DNA. TRBV1 is a pseudogene segment. The CDR3 loop spans 15 amino acids. The CDR3 reads CTSSFTIAGEYEQYF. CDR3 sequence (DNA): TGCACCAGCAGCTTCACTATAGCGGGGGAATACGAGCAGTACTTC.

This clonotype was found a few times. The chain couples TRBV27 to TRBJ1-1; possibly TRBD1 for D (6 bases). Trimming left V 5 bases short and J 1 base short, with 14 bases between. Germline V gene lookup returns CDR1 MNHEY and CDR2 SMNVEV (reference sequence). This CDR3 spans 15 amino acids. CDR3 nucleotide sequence: TGTGCCAGCAGTATGACAGGCGGGGAGAACACTGAAGCTTTCTTT. Translated: CASSMTGGENTEAFF.

This clonotype was found a few times. V and J are TRBV14 and TRBJ2-3, with D perhaps matching TRBD1 (6 bases). The CDR3 runs 17 residues. Trimming removed 0 bases at V and 2 bases at J, with 15 bases between. Germline V gene lookup returns CDR1 SGHDN and CDR2 FVKESK. CDR3 DNA: TGTGCCAGCAGCCAAGATGAAAGGGGGAAGTACACAGATACGCAGTATTTT. It specifies CASSQDERGKYTDTQYF.